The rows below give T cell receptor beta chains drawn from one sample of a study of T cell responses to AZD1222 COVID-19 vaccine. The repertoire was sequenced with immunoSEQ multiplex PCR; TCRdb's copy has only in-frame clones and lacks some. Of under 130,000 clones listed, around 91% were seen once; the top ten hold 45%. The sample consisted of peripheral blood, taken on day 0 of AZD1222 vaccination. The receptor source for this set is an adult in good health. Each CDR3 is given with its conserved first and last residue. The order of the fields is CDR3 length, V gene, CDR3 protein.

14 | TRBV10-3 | CAISWTSGSYEQYF
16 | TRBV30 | CAWSIGLAPIYNEQFF
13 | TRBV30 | CAWSVGGAGELFF
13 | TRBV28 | CASSFRGNTEAFF
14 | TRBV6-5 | CASSYGLASGELFF
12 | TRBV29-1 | CSVPRGTYGYTF
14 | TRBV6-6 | CASSQTGTNTEAFF
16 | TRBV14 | CASSTRQGPPYTEAFF
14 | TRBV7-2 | CASSPRGHNEKLFF
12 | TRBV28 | CASSDRGWPQHF
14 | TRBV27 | CASTSTGGGSPLHF
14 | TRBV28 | CASSFPGQAKTQYF
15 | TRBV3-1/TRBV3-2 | CASSQDNRGEDGYTF
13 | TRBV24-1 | CATSPGQGREQFF
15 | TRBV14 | CASSQGAGGAYEQYF
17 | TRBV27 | CASSLLSHPGGSYEQYF
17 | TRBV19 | CASSIYLAGGQQETQYF
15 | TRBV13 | CASSLGTSGSNEQFF
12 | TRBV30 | CAWSESARAQYF
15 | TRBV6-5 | CASSYSPSAYNEQFF
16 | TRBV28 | CASSLSPWTGADTQYF
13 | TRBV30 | CAWAGTGAAPLHF
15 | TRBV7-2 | CASSPYRSGIYEQYF
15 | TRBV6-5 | CASRRTQTSGYEQYF
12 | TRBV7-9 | CASSFGTGELFF
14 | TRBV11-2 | CASRGLAGEETQYF
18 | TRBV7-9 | CASSPRLASSGRGYEQYF
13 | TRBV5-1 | CASHNQPNEKLFF